These 5 T cell receptor beta chains originate from one sample sequenced in a study of blood T cell repertoires in COVID-19. Clones were read by immunoSEQ multiplex PCR, and TCRdb kept only the in-frame ones, dropping some. In the table there are about 240,000 clones, approximately 85% of which are singletons. Specimen: peripheral blood. The receptors derive from a woman in her 70s with acute or convalescent COVID-19.

This chain links TRBV15 with TRBJ1-1; D unresolved. Germline CDR1 and CDR2: LNHNV and YYDKDF (reference sequence). This CDR3 is built from 13 residues. Trimming cost V 1 base and J 1 base, with 4 bases left between them. The CDR3: CATSRVRNTEAFF. CDR3 DNA sequence: TGTGCCACCAGCAGAGTTCGGAACACTGAAGCTTTCTTT.

This clone was counted a few times. The CDR3 sequence is CASSRTGVHYGYTF. Written as DNA, the CDR3 is TGTGCCAGCAGCAGGACAGGGGTCCACTATGGCTACACCTTC. The gene calls are TRBV3-1 (or the pseudogene TRBV3-2) and TRBJ1-2; 9 positions match TRBD1. CDR3 size: 14 residues. CDR1 is LGHDT, CDR2 YNNKEL, per germline (reference sequence). The junction had 4 bases not matched to a gene; V was cut back by 5 bases and J by 3 bases.

This clone was seen just once. The rearrangement joins TRBV11-3 to TRBJ2-1, with 7 bases fitting TRBD1. This CDR3 has 17 residues. The junction had 12 bases not matched to a gene; V was cut back by 5 bases and J by 2 bases. Germline lookup yields CDR1 SGHNT and CDR2 YENEEA. The CDR3 spells CASSPGRQGLTYNEQFF. Written as DNA, the CDR3 is TGTGCCAGCAGCCCGGGGCGACAGGGATTAACCTACAATGAGCAGTTCTTC.

The V and J genes are TRBV29-1 and TRBJ1-2, with 8 bases matching TRBD1. CDR3 length: 13 residues. Germline V gene lookup returns CDR1 SQVTM and CDR2 ANQGSEA. V lost 7 bases, J lost 4 bases, and 8 bases stayed unmatched. The CDR3 loop reads CSATQGAIYGYTF. The CDR3 bases are TGCAGCGCGACGCAGGGGGCGATCTATGGCTACACCTTC.

The J gene is TRBJ2-7, the V gene TRBV20-1, with 9 bases lining up with TRBD2. Germline CDR1 is DFQATT and CDR2 is SNEGSKA (reference sequence). CDR3 length: 15 amino acids. The V gene end was trimmed by 3 bases and the J gene end by 3 bases; junction bases not matched to a gene: 9. In nucleotides, the CDR3 is TGCAGTGCTAGTAAAGGTAGCGGGGGAAACTACGAGCAGTACTTC. Protein product: CSASKGSGGNYEQYF.